The present T cell receptor (beta chain) was sequenced within a study of shared clonotypes between healthy human individuals. Partitioning of CD4+ cells yielded a CD45RA+ naive subset and a CD45RA-negative memory subset. Study conclusions and caveats: Clonotype sharing across a handful of donors was observed for roughly 5% of naive CD4 clonotypes. A limitation of the genetic and exposure-history diversity represented arose from few donors. It was the non-shared clonotypes that had lower generation probabilities than clonotypes shared by all four donors.

A word on this clone: The antigen remains undetermined. Compared with germline, one end of the junction differs, possibly owing to a read error.

Libraries were prepared by immunoSEQ multiplex PCR; TCRdb keeps only in-frame clonotypes and omits some of them. The sample lists some 2,000,000 clones, around 95% occurring once. This CDR3 comprises 14 residues. Germline CDR1 SSHAT, CDR2 FNYEAQ (reference sequence). The V and J genes are TRBV7-7 and TRBJ2-5; D is uncertain. This TCR was sampled from a man aged 18 to 29 in good health. Sequenced: naive CD4+ T cells sorted from blood. Documented subset: CD45RA+ positively selected. CDR3 in DNA: TGTGCTAGCAGCTTTAACGCGGCCGGGGAGACCCAGTACTTC. It is translated as CASSFNAAGETQYF.